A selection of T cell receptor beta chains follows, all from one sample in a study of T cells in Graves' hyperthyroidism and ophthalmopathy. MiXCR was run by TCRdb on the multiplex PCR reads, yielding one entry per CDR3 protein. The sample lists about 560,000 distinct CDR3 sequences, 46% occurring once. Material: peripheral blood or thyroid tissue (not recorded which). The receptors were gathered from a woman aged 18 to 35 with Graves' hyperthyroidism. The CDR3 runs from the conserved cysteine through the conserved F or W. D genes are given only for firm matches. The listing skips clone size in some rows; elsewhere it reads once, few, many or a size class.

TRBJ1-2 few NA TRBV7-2 CASSLQQGIISYGYTF TGTGCCAGCAGCTTACAGCAGGGGATCATATCCTATGGCTACACCTTC
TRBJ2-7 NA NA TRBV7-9 CASSQGMSISYEQYF TGCGCCAGCAGCCAAGGGATGTCTATTTCGTACGAGCAGTACTTC
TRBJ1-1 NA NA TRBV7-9 CASSLAEGKEATEAFF TGTGCCAGCAGCTTAGCGGAAGGGAAAGAAGCCACTGAAGCTTTCTTT
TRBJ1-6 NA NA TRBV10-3 CAITGTLDSPLHF TGTGCCATCACCGGGACACTAGATTCACCCCTCCACTTT
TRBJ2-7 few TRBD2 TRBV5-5 CASSRLAGLNEQYF TGTGCCAGCAGCAGACTAGCGGGACTCAACGAGCAGTACTTC
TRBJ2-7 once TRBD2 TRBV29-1 CSVAGLAGFYEQCF TGCAGCGTCGCCGGACTAGCGGGTTTCTACGAGCAGTGCTTC
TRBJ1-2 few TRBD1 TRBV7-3 CASSSHPPGQGVGYTF TGTGCCAGCAGCTCGCATCCTCCGGGACAGGGTGTAGGCTACACCTTC
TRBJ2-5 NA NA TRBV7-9 CASSAPPVDETQYF TGTGCCAGCAGCGCCCCCCCGGTGGACGAGACCCAGTACTTC
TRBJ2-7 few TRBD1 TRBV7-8 CASSHLRQGTAYEQYF TGCGCCAGCAGCCACCTTCGACAGGGGACGGCCTACGAGCAGTACTTC
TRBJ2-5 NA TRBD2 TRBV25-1 CASSEYPPLAGVTETQYF TGTGCCAGCAGTGAATATCCTCCGCTAGCGGGAGTGACAGAGACCCAGTACTTC
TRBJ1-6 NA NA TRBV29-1 CSVPRPGTGSPLHF TGCAGCGTTCCACGGCCAGGGACCGGTTCACCCCTCCACTTT
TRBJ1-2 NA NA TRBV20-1 CSARVGAGSHYGYTF TGCAGTGCTAGAGTGGGGGCCGGGAGCCACTATGGCTACACCTTC
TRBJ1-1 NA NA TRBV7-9 CASSSETWGTEAFF TGTGCCAGCAGCAGCGAAACGTGGGGCACTGAAGCTTTCTTT
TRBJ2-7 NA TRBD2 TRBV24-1 CATSASPGLGSFF TGTGCCACCAGTGCCTCACCGGGACTAGGTTCGTTCTTC
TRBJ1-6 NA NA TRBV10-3 CAIRSRDNSPLHF TGTGCCATCAGATCAAGAGACAATTCACCCCTCCACTTT
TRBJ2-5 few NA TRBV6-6 CASSAGLQETQYF TGTGCCAGCAGTGCGGGCCTACAAGAGACCCAGTACTTC
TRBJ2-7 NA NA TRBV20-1 CSVRLPSYEQYF TGCAGTGTCCGACTGCCCTCTTACGAGCAGTACTTC
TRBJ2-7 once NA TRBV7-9 CASSLGRLLGDEQYF TGTGCCAGCAGCTTAGGGCGACTCCTGGGGGATGAGCAGTACTTC
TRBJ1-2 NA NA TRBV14 CASSQGRVGYTF TGTGCCAGCAGCCAGGGAAGGGTTGGCTACACCTTC
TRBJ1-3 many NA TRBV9 CASSVVAGSGNTIYF TGTGCCAGCAGCGTAGTTGCAGGATCTGGAAACACCATATATTTT
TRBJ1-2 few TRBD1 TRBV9 CASSQTGTTGYTF TGTGCCAGCAGCCAGACAGGGACTACGGGCTACACCTTC
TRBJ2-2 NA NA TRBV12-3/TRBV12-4 CASFRDFAGELFF TGTGCCAGTTTCAGGGACTTCGCCGGGGAGCTGTTTTTT
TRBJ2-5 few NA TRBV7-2 CASSPGWTEETQYF TGTGCCAGCAGCCCAGGGTGGACAGAAGAGACCCAGTACTTC
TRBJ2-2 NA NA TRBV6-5 CASSFGLSVWELFF TGTGCCAGCAGTTTCGGACTGTCGGTCTGGGAGCTGTTTTTT